One sample yielded the 28 T cell receptor beta chains listed below, sequenced in a study of blood T cell repertoires in COVID-19. Some clones are missing from TCRdb's copy, which holds only in-frame ones; the method was immunoSEQ multiplex PCR. The sample shows a few hundred thousand clones, roughly 90% of them seen only once. Sequenced material: peripheral blood. The receptors were sampled from a woman in her 30s with COVID-19, enrolled during active disease.

V is TRBV7-9 and J is TRBJ2-1, with D tentatively TRBD1 (5 bases). The CDR3 length is 16 residues. Per the germline V gene, CDR1 is SEHNR and CDR2 is FQNEAQ (reference sequence). The ends were cut back, 6 bases at V and 9 bases at J, with 24 bases in the middle. Here the CDR3 DNA reads TGTGCCAGCAGTCTTAGAACCACGACGCTAGGGGCTGAGCAGTTCTTC. This gives the protein CASSLRTTTLGAEQFF. Supplemented by reference TRBV7-9 and TRBJ2-1, the full variable domain reads DTGVSQNPRHKITKRGQNVTFRCDPISEHNRLYWYRQTLGQGPEFLTYFQNEAQLEKSRLLSDRFSAERPKGSFSTLEIQRTEQGDSAMYLCASSLRTTTLGAEQFFGPGTRLTVL.

The chain recombines TRBV6-2 or TRBV6-3 with TRBJ2-5, with 9 bases aligning to TRBD2. The trim removed 0 bases at V and 0 bases at J, leaving 11 bases unmatched. Germline CDR1 is MNHEY and CDR2 is SVGEGT. The CDR3 contains 19 residues. DNA for the CDR3: TGTGCCAGCAGTTACTCATTAGCGGGAGAGTTGGCGTACCAAGAGACCCAGTACTTC. Amino acids: CASSYSLAGELAYQETQYF.

This clone was recorded a few times. V gene TRBV5-1 combines with J gene TRBJ1-5, with D perhaps matching TRBD1 (6 bases). The CDR3 sequence is 15 residues long. Germline V gene lookup returns CDR1 SGHRS and CDR2 YFSETQ. The germline V and J ends were trimmed by 1 base and 4 bases, with 12 bases remaining between them. The CDR3 coding sequence is TGCGCCAGCAGCTTGAGCGGGGGCGGTAATCAGCCCCAGCATTTT. Its protein product is CASSLSGGGNQPQHF.

The V gene is TRBV27, the J gene TRBJ1-1; D may be TRBD1 (5 bases). The CDR3 has 14 residues. V dropped 2 bases and J dropped 3 bases, with 10 bases sitting between them. The germline gives CDR1 MNHEY, CDR2 SMNVEV (reference sequence). This chain's CDR3 is CASSLPGGHTEAFF. The DNA of the CDR3 is TGTGCCAGCAGTTTACCGGGGGGACACACTGAAGCTTTCTTT.

This chain links TRBV5-6 with TRBJ2-7, with 7 bases that match TRBD1. V trimming: 0 bases; J trimming: 4 bases; junction bases outside the gene matches: 4. Germline loops: CDR1 SGHDT, CDR2 YYEEEE. The CDR3 is made up of 14 amino acids. CDR3: CASSLDRDRYEQYV. CDR3 DNA sequence: TGTGCCAGCAGCTTGGACAGGGACAGATACGAGCAGTACGTC.

This sequence joins TRBV19 and TRBJ1-2; D may be TRBD1 (5 bases). Germline V gives CDR1 LNHDA, CDR2 SQIVND (reference sequence). This CDR3 is 15 amino acids long. V was trimmed by 7 bases and J by 0 bases, leaving 15 bases between them. The CDR3 DNA is TGTGCCAGTAAGTCAGGGCCCAGTTCTAACTATGGCTACACCTTC. Its translation is CASKSGPSSNYGYTF.

The J gene is TRBJ1-5, the V gene TRBV10-2; 8 bases are shared with TRBD1. Germline V CDR1 and CDR2: WSHSY, SAAADI. The J segment lost 0 bases and the V segment lost 6 bases, leaving 4 bases of the junction unmatched. The CDR3 runs to 15 residues. CDR3 sequence reads: CASRTGVGSNQPQHF. CDR3 coding DNA: TGCGCCAGCAGGACAGGGGTGGGTAGCAATCAGCCCCAGCATTTT.

This chain joins TRBV6-6 and TRBJ2-3, with a weak D call TRBD1 (5 bases). CDR1 and CDR2 (germline): MNHNY, SVGAGI (reference sequence). Between the trimmed V and J ends, which lost 5 bases and 0 bases, there was a span of 9 bases. The CDR3 covers 14 residues. The CDR3, as DNA: TGTGCCAGCAGTAGGGGTTATAGCACAGATACGCAGTATTTT. It is translated as CASSRGYSTDTQYF.

The chain is built from TRBV4-1 and TRBJ2-1; TRBD1 agrees at 8 bases. V lost 1 base, J lost 7 bases, and 9 bases stayed unmatched. The CDR3 consists of 16 residues. Germline loops: CDR1 MGHRA, CDR2 YSYEKL. The CDR3 coding sequence is TGCGCCAGCAGCCAAGTTGGTCAGGGGGCTAAGAATGAGCAGTTCTTC. This codes for CASSQVGQGAKNEQFF.

The rearrangement links TRBV14 to TRBJ2-2; the match to TRBD2 covers 7 bases. The germline CDR1 and CDR2 sequences are SGHDN and FVKESK. J gave up 0 bases and V 5 bases, and 9 bases lay outside the gene matches. The CDR3 totals 17 residues. Written as DNA, the CDR3 is TGTGCCAGCAGCATCTCCCGGGGGAGGGCGAACACCGGGGAGCTGTTTTTT. Translation gives CASSISRGRANTGELFF.

The chain employs TRBV28 and TRBJ1-6; 7 nucleotides agree with TRBD1. After removal of 6 bases from V and 6 bases from J, the junction contained 2 bases not matched to a gene. The CDR3 totals 13 residues. CDR1 and CDR2 from the germline V gene are MDHEN and SYDVKM. CDR3 bases: TGTGCCAGCAGGGGGACAGCTAATTCACCCCTCCACTTT. It translates to CASRGTANSPLHF. The entire variable domain, with the rest obtained from reference TRBV28 and TRBJ1-6, is as follows: DVKVTQSSRYLVKRTGEKVFLECVQDMDHENMFWYRQDPGLGLRLIYFSYDVKMKEKGDIPEGYSVSREKKERFSLILESASTNQTSMYLCASRGTANSPLHFGNGTRLTVT.

The chain carries TRBV10-1 and TRBJ2-3; TRBD2 matches at 10 bases. CDR3 length: 16 residues. The germline gives CDR1 WNHNN, CDR2 SYGVQD (reference sequence). V shed 5 bases and J 0 bases; nucleotides not matched to a gene: 5. CDR3 in amino acids: CASSLLAGASTDTQYF. The DNA of the CDR3 is TGCGCCAGCAGTTTGCTAGCGGGGGCCAGCACAGATACGCAGTATTTT.

This chain links TRBV12-3 or TRBV12-4 with TRBJ2-2; D ambiguous. Trimming pared 3 bases from V and 6 bases from J, leaving 8 bases between. This CDR3 contains 13 residues. The CDR3 is CASSFLSSGELFF. CDR3 bases: TGTGCCAGCAGTTTCCTTTCGTCCGGGGAGCTGTTTTTT.

This rearrangement joins TRBV4-3 to TRBJ1-6; 8 positions agree with TRBD1. Unmatched junction bases numbered 4, after V lost 3 bases and J lost 3 bases. The CDR3 has 16 residues. Germline CDR1 reads LGHNA; CDR2 reads YSLEER. Here the CDR3 DNA reads TGCGCCAGCAGCCAGGGTACAGGGGGCTATAATTCACCCCTCCACTTT. Protein sequence: CASSQGTGGYNSPLHF.

The chain couples TRBV3-1 (or the pseudogene TRBV3-2) to TRBJ2-1; 15 bases line up with TRBD2. V lost 4 bases and J lost 9; bases outside the gene matches: 4. Germline CDR1 LGHDT, CDR2 YNNKEL (reference sequence). This CDR3 region has 15 residues. The CDR3 region is CASSLGLAGGVEQFF. In DNA, the CDR3 is TGTGCCAGCAGCCTCGGACTAGCGGGGGGGGTTGAGCAGTTCTTC.

The rearrangement links TRBV18 to TRBJ2-7, with 10 bases fitting TRBD1. CDR1 and CDR2 (germline): KGHSH, LQKENI. The CDR3 sequence is 16 residues long. V lost 2 bases and J lost 0; bases outside the gene matches: 4. The CDR3 nucleotides read TGTGCCAGCTCACCAACCCGGGACAGGGGCTCCTACGAGCAGTACGTC. It translates to CASSPTRDRGSYEQYV.

The V and J genes are TRBV7-8 and TRBJ2-7; a weak D match, TRBD1 (5 bases). Germline CDR1 reads SGHVS; CDR2 reads FQNEAQ. This CDR3 comprises 17 residues. The V and J ends lost 0 bases and 3 bases respectively, with 18 bases between them. CDR3 coding DNA: TGTGCCAGCAGCTTAGCTTTGGTGCAGGGATTCCTCTACGAGCAGTACTTC. Encoded protein: CASSLALVQGFLYEQYF.

V and J are TRBV19 and TRBJ2-7; D might be TRBD1 (6 bases). The CDR3 length is 13 residues. Per the germline V gene, CDR1 is LNHDA and CDR2 is SQIVND (reference sequence). V was pared by 5 bases and J by 3 bases, with 11 bases between. Here the CDR3 reads CASSAPGDYEQYF. CDR3 DNA: TGTGCCAGTAGTGCGCCAGGGGACTACGAGCAGTACTTC.

The chain couples TRBV18 to TRBJ1-2; D uncertain. The CDR3 runs 15 residues. Trimming shortened V by 1 base and J by 4 bases, and 13 bases separated the two germline ends. The V gene's germline CDR1 is KGHSH and CDR2 LQKENI. CDR3 nucleotides: TGTGCCAGCTCACCACGGTCAGAACGAGGCTATGGCTACACCTTC. As protein: CASSPRSERGYGYTF.

The V gene is TRBV11-3, the J gene TRBJ1-6; D remains ambiguous. CDR1 is SGHNT and CDR2 is YENEEA in the germline V gene. Trimming left V 4 bases short and J 8 bases short, with 12 bases between. The CDR3 spans 14 residues. The CDR3 region has the DNA TGTGCCAGCAGCTCCCTGACTCCCGATTCACCCCTCCACTTT. Translation gives CASSSLTPDSPLHF.

DNA of the CDR3: TGCGCCAGCAGCTGGGACATGAGAATCAACACTGAAGCTTTCTTT. Its translation is CASSWDMRINTEAFF. This rearrangement joins TRBV5-1 to TRBJ1-1, with a weak D call TRBD1 (6 bases). V lost 3 bases, J lost 2 bases, and 14 bases lay in between. The CDR3 has 15 residues. Germline loops: CDR1 SGHRS, CDR2 YFSETQ.

The rearrangement links TRBV6-6 to TRBJ1-1; tentative D call: TRBD1 (5 bases). From germline, CDR1 is MNHNY and CDR2 SVGAGI (reference sequence). V was clipped by 4 bases and J by 11 bases, with 14 bases between them. The CDR3 length is 12 residues. In DNA form, the CDR3 reads TGTGCCAGCAGTTTGATCAGGGATCGGGCTTTCTTT. Its protein is CASSLIRDRAFF.

The rearrangement joins TRBV11-2 to TRBJ2-2, with D hard to call. Germline lookup yields CDR1 SGHAT and CDR2 FQNNGV. The CDR3 loop spans 15 amino acids. The V end was cut by 5 bases, the J end by 6 bases, with 16 bases between. CDR3 protein: CASSPPRLGPGELFF. Written as DNA, the CDR3 is TGTGCCAGCAGCCCCCCCCGGCTTGGGCCCGGGGAGCTGTTTTTT.

The rearrangement uses TRBV12-5 and TRBJ2-5; weak D call: TRBD1 (6 bases). Germline CDR1 LGHNT, CDR2 FRNRAP. CDR3 length: 12 residues. V was shortened by 7 bases and J by 5 bases, with 11 bases between the two germline ends. CDR3 bases: TGTGCTAGTGCCCTGGGGGCCGAGACCCAGTACTTC. It translates to CASALGAETQYF. Variable domain in full (rest from reference TRBV12-5 and TRBJ2-5): DARVTQTPRHKVTEMGQEVTMRCQPILGHNTVFWYRQTMMQGLELLAYFRNRAPLDDSGMPKDRFSAEMPDATLATLKIQPSEPRDSAVYFCASALGAETQYFGPGTRLLVL.

Only one count was recorded for this clone. CDR3 nucleotides: TGCGCCAGCAGCTTGGTCGGGAGGGGCGCAGATACGCAGTATTTT. This translates into CASSLVGRGADTQYF. The chain couples TRBV5-1 to TRBJ2-3; 8 nucleotides align to TRBD2. After removal of 0 bases from V and 4 bases from J, the junction contained 4 bases not matched to a gene. The CDR3 loop spans 15 amino acids. CDR1 SGHRS and CDR2 YFSETQ come from the germline V gene.

The gene calls are TRBV19 and TRBJ1-4; D is possibly TRBD1 (6 bases). The CDR3 runs 14 residues. V was shortened by 8 bases and J by 0 bases, with 10 bases between the two germline ends. Germline CDR1 LNHDA, CDR2 SQIVND (reference sequence). CDR3 nucleotide sequence: TGTGCCAGTCGCCGACAGGCAACTAATGAAAAACTGTTTTTT. Its translation is CASRRQATNEKLFF. Looking up the rest from reference TRBV19 and TRBJ1-4 gives the full variable domain: DGGITQSPKYLFRKEGQNVTLSCEQNLNHDAMYWYRQDPGQGLRLIYYSQIVNDFQKGDIAEGYSVSREKKESFPLTVTSAQKNPTAFYLCASRRQATNEKLFFGSGTQLSVL.

J is TRBJ2-1 and V is TRBV29-1, with 13 bases fitting TRBD2. Germline V gene lookup returns CDR1 SQVTM and CDR2 ANQGSEA. This CDR3 spans 17 amino acids. The V and J ends lost 4 bases and 5 bases, in that order; junction bases with no gene match: 11. The CDR3 DNA is TGCAGCGTTGCCTCCAGGACTAGCGGGAGAATGGACAATGAGCAGTTCTTC. The encoded protein is CSVASRTSGRMDNEQFF.

The CDR3 loop reads CASSYLIQGGTEAFF. CDR3 nucleotide sequence: TGTGCCAGCAGTTACCTTATTCAGGGAGGGACTGAAGCTTTCTTT. The gene calls are TRBV6-2 or TRBV6-3 and TRBJ1-1; TRBD1 might be the D (5 bases). The CDR3 contains 15 residues. Per germline, CDR1 MNHEY and CDR2 SVGEGT. V was trimmed by 2 bases and J by 5 bases, leaving 15 bases between them.